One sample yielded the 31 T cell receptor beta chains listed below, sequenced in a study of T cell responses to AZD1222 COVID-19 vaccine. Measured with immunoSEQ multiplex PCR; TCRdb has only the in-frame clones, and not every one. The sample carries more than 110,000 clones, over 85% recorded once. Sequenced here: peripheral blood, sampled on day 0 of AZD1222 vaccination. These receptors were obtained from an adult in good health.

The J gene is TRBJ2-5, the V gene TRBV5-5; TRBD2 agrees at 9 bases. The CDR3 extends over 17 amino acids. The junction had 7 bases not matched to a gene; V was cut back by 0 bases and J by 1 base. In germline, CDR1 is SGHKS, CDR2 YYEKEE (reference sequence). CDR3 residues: CASSLVGTSPGQETQYF. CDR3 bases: TGTGCCAGCAGCTTGGTAGGGACTAGCCCAGGCCAAGAGACCCAGTACTTC.

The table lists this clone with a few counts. As DNA, the CDR3 is TGTGCCAGCAGATCCGGGACTAGCGGGGGCGAGCAGTACTTC. The encoded protein is CASRSGTSGGEQYF. The chain combines TRBV6-5 with TRBJ2-7, with 14 bases matching TRBD2. Looked up from germline, CDR1 is MNHEY and CDR2 is SVGAGI. With V trimmed by 6 bases and J by 6 bases, 4 bases remained unmatched. The CDR3 runs to 14 residues.

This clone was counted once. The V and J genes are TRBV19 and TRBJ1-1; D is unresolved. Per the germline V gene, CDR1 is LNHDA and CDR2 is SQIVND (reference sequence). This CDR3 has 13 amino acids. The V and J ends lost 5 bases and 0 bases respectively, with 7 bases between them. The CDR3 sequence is CASSRGMNTEAFF. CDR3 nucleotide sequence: TGTGCCAGTAGTCGAGGGATGAACACTGAAGCTTTCTTT.

The CDR3 DNA follows: TGCGCCAGCAGCTTGAATAGGGAGGCCAAAAACATTCAGTACTTC. Encoded protein: CASSLNREAKNIQYF. The chain carries TRBV5-1 and TRBJ2-4, with D perhaps TRBD2 (5 bases). Germline V CDR1 and CDR2: SGHRS, YFSETQ. The CDR3 sequence is 15 residues long. Trimming shortened V by 1 base and J by 1 base, and 9 bases separated the two germline ends.

The CDR3 region is CASSRGQETQYF. For the CDR3, the DNA is TGTGCCAGTAGTAGGGGGCAAGAGACCCAGTACTTC. The V and J genes are TRBV19 and TRBJ2-5, with D possibly being TRBD1 or TRBD2 (5 bases each). CDR1 is LNHDA and CDR2 is SQIVND in the germline V gene (reference sequence). The V gene lost 4 bases and the J gene lost 2 bases, with 5 bases spanning the gap. The CDR3 covers 12 residues. Filled out from reference TRBV19 and TRBJ2-5, the complete variable domain reads DGGITQSPKYLFRKEGQNVTLSCEQNLNHDAMYWYRQDPGQGLRLIYYSQIVNDFQKGDIAEGYSVSREKKESFPLTVTSAQKNPTAFYLCASSRGQETQYFGPGTRLLVL.

The CDR3 bases are TGTGCCAGCACCAATCTACAGGGCTCTGGAAACACCATATATTTT. Its protein is CASTNLQGSGNTIYF. The chain carries TRBV5-5 and TRBJ1-3; possible D gene TRBD1, 6 bases. CDR1 SGHKS and CDR2 YYEKEE come from the germline V gene (reference sequence). Trimming pared 6 bases from V and 0 bases from J, leaving 13 bases between. The CDR3 contains 15 residues.

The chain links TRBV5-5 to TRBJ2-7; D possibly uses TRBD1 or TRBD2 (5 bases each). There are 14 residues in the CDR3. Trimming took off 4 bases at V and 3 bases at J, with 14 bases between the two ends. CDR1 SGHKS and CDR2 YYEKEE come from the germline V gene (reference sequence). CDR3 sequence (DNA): TGTGCCAGCAGCCCGACCGGGACCGTCTACGAGCAGTACTTC. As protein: CASSPTGTVYEQYF.

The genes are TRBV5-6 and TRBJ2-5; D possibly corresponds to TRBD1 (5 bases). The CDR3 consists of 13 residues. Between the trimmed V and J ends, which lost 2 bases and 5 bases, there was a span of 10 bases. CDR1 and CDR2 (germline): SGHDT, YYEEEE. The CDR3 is CASSFRAGETQYF. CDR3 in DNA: TGTGCCAGCAGCTTCAGGGCTGGGGAGACCCAGTACTTC.

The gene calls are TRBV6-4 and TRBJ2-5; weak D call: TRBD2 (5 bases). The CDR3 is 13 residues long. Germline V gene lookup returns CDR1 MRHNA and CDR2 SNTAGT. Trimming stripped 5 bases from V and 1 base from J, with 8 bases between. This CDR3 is CASSREPQETQYF. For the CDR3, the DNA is TGTGCCAGCAGTAGGGAGCCCCAAGAGACCCAGTACTTC.

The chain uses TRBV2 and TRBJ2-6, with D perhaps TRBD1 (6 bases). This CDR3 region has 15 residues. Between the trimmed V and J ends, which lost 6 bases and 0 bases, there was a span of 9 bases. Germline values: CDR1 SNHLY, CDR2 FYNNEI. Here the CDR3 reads CASSPQGSGANVLTF. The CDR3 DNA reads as TGTGCCAGCAGCCCACAGGGCTCTGGGGCCAACGTCCTGACTTTC.

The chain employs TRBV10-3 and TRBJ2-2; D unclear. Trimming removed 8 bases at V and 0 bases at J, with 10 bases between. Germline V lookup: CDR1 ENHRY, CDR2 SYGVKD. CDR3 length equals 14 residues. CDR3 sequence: CAIRAEANTGELFF. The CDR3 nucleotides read TGTGCCATCCGGGCCGAAGCGAACACCGGGGAGCTGTTTTTT.

The DNA for the CDR3 is TGTGCCAGCAGTCTTGATAACAGGGACGGGGAGACCCAGTACTTC. Translation gives CASSLDNRDGETQYF. The chain couples TRBV3-1 (or the pseudogene TRBV3-2) to TRBJ2-5; possible D gene TRBD1, 6 bases. This CDR3 is built from 15 residues. Germline lookup yields CDR1 LGHDT and CDR2 YNNKEL (reference sequence). V lost 6 bases and J 5 bases, leaving 19 bases between the germline ends.

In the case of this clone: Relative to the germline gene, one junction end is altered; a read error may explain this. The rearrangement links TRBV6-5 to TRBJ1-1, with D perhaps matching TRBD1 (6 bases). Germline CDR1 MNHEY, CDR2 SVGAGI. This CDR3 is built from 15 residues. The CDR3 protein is CASRKSITGGGAVIF. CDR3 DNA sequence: TGTGCCAGCAGAAAAAGTATCACAGGCGGGGGGGCAGTAATCTTT.

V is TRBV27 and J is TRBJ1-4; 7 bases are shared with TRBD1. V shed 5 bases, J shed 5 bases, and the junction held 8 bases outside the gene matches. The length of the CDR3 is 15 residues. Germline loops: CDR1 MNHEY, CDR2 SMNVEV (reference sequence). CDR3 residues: CASSAAGTDNEKLFF. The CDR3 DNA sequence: TGTGCCAGCAGTGCAGCCGGGACAGACAATGAAAAACTGTTTTTT. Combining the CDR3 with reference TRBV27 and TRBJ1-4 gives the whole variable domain EAQVTQNPRYLITVTGKKLTVTCSQNMNHEYMSWYRQDPGLGLRQIYYSMNVEVTDKGDVPEGYKVSRKEKRNFPLILESPSPNQTSLYFCASSAAGTDNEKLFFGSGTQLSVL.

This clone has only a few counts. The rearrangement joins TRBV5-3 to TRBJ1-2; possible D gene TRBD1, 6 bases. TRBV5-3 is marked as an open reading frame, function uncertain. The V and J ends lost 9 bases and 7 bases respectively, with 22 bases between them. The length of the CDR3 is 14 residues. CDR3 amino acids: CATLDLQGNGGYTF. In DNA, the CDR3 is TGTGCCACCTTAGACCTACAGGGTAACGGTGGCTACACCTTC.

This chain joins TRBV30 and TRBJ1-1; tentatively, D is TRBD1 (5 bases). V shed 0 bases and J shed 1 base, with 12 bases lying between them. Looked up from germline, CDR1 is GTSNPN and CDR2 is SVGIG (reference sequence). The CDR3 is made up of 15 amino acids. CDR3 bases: TGTGCCTGGAGTGTACCGGGACGGGAGAACACTGAAGCTTTCTTT. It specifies CAWSVPGRENTEAFF.

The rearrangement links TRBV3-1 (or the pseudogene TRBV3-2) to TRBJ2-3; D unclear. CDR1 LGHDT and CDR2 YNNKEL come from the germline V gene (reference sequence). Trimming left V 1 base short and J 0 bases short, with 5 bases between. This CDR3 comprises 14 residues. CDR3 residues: CASSQVASTDTQYF. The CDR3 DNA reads TGTGCCAGCAGCCAAGTGGCTAGCACAGATACGCAGTATTTT.

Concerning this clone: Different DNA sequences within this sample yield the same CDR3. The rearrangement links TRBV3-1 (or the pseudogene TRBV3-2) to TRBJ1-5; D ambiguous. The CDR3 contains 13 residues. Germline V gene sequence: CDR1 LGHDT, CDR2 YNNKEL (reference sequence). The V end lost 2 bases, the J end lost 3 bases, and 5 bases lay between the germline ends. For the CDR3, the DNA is TGTGCCAGCAGCCAAACCCTCAATCAGCCCCAGCATTTT. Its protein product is CASSQTLNQPQHF.

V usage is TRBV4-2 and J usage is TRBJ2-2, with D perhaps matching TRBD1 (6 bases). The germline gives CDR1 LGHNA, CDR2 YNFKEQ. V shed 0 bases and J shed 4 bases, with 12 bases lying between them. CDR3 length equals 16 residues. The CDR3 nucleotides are TGTGCCAGCAGCCAAGACTGGCCCAGGGGCACCGGGGAGCTGTTTTTT. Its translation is CASSQDWPRGTGELFF.

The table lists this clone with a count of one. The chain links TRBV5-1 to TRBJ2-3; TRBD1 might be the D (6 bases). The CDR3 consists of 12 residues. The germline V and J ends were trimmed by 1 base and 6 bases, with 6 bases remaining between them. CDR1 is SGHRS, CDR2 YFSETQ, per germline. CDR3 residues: CASSLTGDTQYF. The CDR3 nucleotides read TGCGCCAGCAGCTTGACAGGGGATACGCAGTATTTT.

CDR3 DNA sequence: TGTGCCAGCATCCGGGACAGGGGGGAGACCCAGTACTTC. This sequence encodes CASIRDRGETQYF. The chain joins TRBV2 to TRBJ2-5; 11 bases are a match to TRBD1. Trimming took 7 bases from V and 5 from J; bases not matched to a gene: 3. The CDR3 is 13 amino acids. Germline V gene sequence: CDR1 SNHLY, CDR2 FYNNEI.

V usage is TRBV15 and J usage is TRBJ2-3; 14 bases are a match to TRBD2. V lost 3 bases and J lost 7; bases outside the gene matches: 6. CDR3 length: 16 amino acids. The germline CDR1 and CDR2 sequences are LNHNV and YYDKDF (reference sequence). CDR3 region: CATSSSGTSGGNTQYF. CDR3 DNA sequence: TGTGCCACCAGCAGCTCCGGGACTAGCGGGGGAAATACGCAGTATTTT.

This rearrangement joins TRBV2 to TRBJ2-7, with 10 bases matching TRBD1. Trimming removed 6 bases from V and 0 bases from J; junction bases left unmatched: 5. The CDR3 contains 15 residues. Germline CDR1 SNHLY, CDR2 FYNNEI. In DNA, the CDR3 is TGTGCCAGCAGCAAGACAGGGGGCTTCTCCTACGAGCAGTACTTC. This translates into CASSKTGGFSYEQYF.

The CDR3 DNA follows: TGTGCCAGCAGCTTAGTAGGGACAGTCTTTAATGAGCAGTTCTTC. As protein: CASSLVGTVFNEQFF. The V gene is TRBV7-8, the J gene TRBJ2-1, with 7 bases aligning to TRBD1. CDR1 is SGHVS and CDR2 is FQNEAQ in the germline V gene. There are 15 residues in the CDR3. The trim removed 1 base at V and 7 bases at J, leaving 7 bases unmatched.

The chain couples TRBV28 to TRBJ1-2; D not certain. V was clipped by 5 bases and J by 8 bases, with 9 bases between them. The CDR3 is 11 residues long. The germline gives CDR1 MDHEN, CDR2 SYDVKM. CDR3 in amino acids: CASSNPGGYTF. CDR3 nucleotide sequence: TGTGCCAGCAGTAATCCCGGGGGCTACACCTTC.

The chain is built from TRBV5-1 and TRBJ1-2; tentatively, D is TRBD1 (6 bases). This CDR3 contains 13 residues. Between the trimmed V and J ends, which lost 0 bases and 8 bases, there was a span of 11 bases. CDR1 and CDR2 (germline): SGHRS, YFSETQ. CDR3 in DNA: TGCGCCAGCAGCTTGGTGGGGGCGGAAGGCTACACCTTC. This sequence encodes CASSLVGAEGYTF.

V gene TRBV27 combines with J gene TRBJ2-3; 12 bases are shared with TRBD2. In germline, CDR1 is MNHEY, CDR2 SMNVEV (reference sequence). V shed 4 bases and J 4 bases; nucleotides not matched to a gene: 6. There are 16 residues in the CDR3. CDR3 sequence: CASSSLTSGSADTQYF. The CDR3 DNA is TGTGCCAGCAGTTCCCTGACTAGCGGGAGCGCAGATACGCAGTATTTT.

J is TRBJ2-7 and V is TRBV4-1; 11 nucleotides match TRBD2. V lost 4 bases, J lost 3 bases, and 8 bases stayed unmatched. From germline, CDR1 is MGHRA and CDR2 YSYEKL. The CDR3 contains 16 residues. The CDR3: CASSPGTSGYGYEQYF. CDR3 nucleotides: TGCGCCAGCAGCCCGGGGACTAGCGGATACGGCTACGAGCAGTACTTC.

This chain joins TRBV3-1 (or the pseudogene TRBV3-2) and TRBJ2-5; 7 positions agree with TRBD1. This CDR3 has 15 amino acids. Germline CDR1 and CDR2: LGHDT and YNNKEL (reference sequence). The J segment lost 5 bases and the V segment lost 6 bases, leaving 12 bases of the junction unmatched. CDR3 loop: CASSPTPGQRETQYF. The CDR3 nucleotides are TGTGCCAGCAGTCCTACACCGGGACAGAGGGAGACCCAGTACTTC.

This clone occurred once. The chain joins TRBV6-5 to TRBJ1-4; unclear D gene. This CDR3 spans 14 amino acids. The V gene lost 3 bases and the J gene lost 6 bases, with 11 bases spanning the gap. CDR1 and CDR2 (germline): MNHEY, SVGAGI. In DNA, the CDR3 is TGTGCCAGCAGTTATAGAGGGATTGATGAAAAACTGTTTTTT. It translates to CASSYRGIDEKLFF.

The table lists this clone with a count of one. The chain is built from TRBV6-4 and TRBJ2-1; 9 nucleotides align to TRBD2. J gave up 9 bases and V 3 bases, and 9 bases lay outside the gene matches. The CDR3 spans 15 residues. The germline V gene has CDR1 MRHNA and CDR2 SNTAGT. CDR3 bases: TGTGCCAGCAGTGATAGCGGGAGCCCGAGGGGTGAGCAGTTCTTC. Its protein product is CASSDSGSPRGEQFF.